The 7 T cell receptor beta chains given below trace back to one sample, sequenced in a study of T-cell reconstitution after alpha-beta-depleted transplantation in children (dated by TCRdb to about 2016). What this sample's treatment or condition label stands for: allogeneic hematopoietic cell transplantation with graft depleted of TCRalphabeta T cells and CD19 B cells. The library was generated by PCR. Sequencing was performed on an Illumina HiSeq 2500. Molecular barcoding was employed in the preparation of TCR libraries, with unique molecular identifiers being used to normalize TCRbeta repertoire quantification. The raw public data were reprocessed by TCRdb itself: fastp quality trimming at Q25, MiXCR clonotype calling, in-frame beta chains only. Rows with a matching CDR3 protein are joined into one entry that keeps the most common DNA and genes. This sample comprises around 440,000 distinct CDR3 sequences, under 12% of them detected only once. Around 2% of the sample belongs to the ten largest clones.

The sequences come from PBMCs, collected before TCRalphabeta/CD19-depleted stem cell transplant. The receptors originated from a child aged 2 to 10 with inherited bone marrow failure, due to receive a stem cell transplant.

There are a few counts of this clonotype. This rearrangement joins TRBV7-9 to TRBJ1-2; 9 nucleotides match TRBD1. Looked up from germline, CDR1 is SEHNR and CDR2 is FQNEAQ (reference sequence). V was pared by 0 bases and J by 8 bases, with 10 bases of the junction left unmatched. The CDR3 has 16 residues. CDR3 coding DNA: TGTGCCAGCAGCTTAGCGGAGGGCGGACAGGGGAGCGGCTACACCTTC. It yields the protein CASSLAEGGQGSGYTF. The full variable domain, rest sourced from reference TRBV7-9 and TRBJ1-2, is DTGVSQNPRHKITKRGQNVTFRCDPISEHNRLYWYRQTLGQGPEFLTYFQNEAQLEKSRLLSDRFSAERPKGSFSTLEIQRTEQGDSAMYLCASSLAEGGQGSGYTFGSGTRLTVV.

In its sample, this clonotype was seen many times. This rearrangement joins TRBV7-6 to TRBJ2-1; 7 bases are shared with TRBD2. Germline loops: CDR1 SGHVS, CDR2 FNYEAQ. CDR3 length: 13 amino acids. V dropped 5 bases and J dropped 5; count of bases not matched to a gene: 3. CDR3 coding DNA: TGTGCCAGCAGCAATGGACTAGACAATGAGCAGTTCTTC. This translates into CASSNGLDNEQFF.

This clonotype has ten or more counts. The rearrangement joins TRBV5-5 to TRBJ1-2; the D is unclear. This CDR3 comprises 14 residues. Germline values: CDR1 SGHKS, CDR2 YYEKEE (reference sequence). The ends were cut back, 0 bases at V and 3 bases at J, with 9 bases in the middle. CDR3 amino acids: CASSLVSGDYGYTF. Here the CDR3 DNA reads TGTGCCAGCAGCTTGGTTTCAGGAGACTATGGCTACACCTTC.

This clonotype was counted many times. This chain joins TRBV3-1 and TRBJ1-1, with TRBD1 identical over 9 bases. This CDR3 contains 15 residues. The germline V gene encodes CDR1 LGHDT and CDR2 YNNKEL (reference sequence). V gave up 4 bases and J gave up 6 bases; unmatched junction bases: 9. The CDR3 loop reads CASSPDRGSEPEAFF. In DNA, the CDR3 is TGTGCCAGCAGCCCGGACAGGGGTTCGGAGCCTGAAGCTTTCTTT.

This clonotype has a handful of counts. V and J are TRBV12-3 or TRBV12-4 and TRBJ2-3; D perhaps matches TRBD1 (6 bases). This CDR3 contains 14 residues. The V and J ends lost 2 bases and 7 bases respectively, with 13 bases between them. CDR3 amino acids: CASSLIYRDNTQYF. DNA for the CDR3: TGTGCCAGCAGTTTAATATACCGGGACAATACGCAGTATTTT.

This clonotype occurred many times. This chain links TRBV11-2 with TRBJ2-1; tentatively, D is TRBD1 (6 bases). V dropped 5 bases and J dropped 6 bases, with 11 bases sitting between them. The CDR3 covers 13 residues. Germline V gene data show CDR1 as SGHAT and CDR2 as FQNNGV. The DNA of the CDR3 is TGTGCCAGCAGCGAGGGGGTACTCAATGAGCAGTTCTTC. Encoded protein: CASSEGVLNEQFF.

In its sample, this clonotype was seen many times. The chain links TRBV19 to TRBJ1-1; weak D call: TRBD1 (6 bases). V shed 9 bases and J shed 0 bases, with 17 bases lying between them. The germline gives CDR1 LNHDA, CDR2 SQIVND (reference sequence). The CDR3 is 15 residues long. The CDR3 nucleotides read TGTGCCAGCCTCCCGGGGGGCCACATGAACACTGAAGCTTTCTTT. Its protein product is CASLPGGHMNTEAFF.